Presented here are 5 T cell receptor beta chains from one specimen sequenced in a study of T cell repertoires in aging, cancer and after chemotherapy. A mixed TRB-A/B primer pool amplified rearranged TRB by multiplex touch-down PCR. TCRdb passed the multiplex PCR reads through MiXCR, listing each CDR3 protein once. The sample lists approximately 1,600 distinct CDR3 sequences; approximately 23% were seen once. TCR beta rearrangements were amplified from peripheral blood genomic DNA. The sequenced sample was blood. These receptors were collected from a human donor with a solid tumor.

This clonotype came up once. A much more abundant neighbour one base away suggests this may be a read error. CDR3 in amino acids: CASSAGGSLYNEQYF. CDR3 nucleotide sequence: TGTGCCAGCAGTGCCGGGGGGAGCTTATACAATGAGCAGTACTTC. The chain joins TRBV6-5 to TRBJ2-5; TRBD2 matches at 7 bases. V was clipped by 5 bases and J by 11 bases; unmatched bases: 17. CDR1 and CDR2 from the germline V gene are MNHEY and SVGAGI. The CDR3 runs 15 residues.

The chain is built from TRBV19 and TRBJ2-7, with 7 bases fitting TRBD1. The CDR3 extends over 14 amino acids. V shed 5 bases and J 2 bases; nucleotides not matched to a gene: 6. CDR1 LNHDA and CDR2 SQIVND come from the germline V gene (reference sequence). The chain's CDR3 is CASSVPGQPYEQYF. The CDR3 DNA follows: TGTGCCAGTAGTGTCCCGGGACAGCCCTACGAGCAGTACTTC.

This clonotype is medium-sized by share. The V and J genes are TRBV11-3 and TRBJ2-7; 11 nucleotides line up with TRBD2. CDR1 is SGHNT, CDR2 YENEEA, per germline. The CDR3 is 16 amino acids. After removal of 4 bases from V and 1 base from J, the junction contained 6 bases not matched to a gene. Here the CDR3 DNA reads TGTGCCAGCAGCTCCGACGGGACTAGCGGTTCCTACGAGCAGTACTTC. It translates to CASSSDGTSGSYEQYF.

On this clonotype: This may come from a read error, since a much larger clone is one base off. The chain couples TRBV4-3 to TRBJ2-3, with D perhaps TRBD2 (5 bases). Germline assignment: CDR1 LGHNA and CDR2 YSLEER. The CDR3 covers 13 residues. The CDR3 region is CASSQDLRDTRYF. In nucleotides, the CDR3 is TGCGCCAGCAGCCAAGATCTCCGGGATACGCGGTATTTT.

The CDR3 loop reads CSVRAGGWNNSPLHF. The CDR3 bases are TGCAGCGTGAGGGCAGGGGGCTGGAATAATTCACCCCTCCACTTT. This chain connects TRBV29-1 to TRBJ1-6; 8 bases agree with TRBD1. With 6 bases clipped from V and 5 bases from J, the junction kept 9 bases outside the gene matches. The germline CDR1 and CDR2 sequences are SQVTM and ANQGSEA. The CDR3 contains 15 residues.